The 23 T cell receptor beta chains below all came from one sample that was sequenced in a study of CD8 T cells in Susac syndrome. An input of about 0.45 to 1 ug of RNA was subjected to reverse transcription using random hexamers. MiXCR, run by TCRdb on the immunoSEQ multiplex PCR reads, gives a single entry per CDR3 protein. This table holds over 150,000 distinct CDR3 sequences, approximately 95% found once. The sequenced sample consisted of CD4+ T cells from PBMCs. Receptors originate from a human donor with Susac syndrome.

This clonotype was seen just once. The rearrangement links TRBV6-5 to TRBJ2-1; no clear D. The V and J ends lost 4 bases and 3 bases respectively, with 16 bases between them. This CDR3 spans 16 amino acids. CDR1 is MNHEY, CDR2 SVGAGI, per germline. The CDR3 loop is CASSSLGFGLYNEQFF. Written as DNA, the CDR3 is TGTGCCAGCAGTTCCTTGGGGTTCGGGCTCTACAATGAGCAGTTCTTC.

V is TRBV20-1 and J is TRBJ2-7, with TRBD2 matching 13 bases. CDR1 and CDR2 (germline): DFQATT, SNEGSKA (reference sequence). The CDR3 is 15 amino acids. With V trimmed by 4 bases and J by 5 bases, 8 bases remained unmatched. The CDR3 spells CSAKTGLAGKDEQYF. The CDR3 region has the DNA TGCAGTGCTAAAACGGGACTAGCGGGAAAGGACGAGCAGTACTTC.

The chain joins TRBV15 to TRBJ1-2, with 9 bases aligning to TRBD1. The V and J ends lost 0 bases and 4 bases, in that order; junction bases with no gene match: 3. The V gene's germline CDR1 is LNHNV and CDR2 YYDKDF (reference sequence). This CDR3 is built from 15 residues. CDR3 DNA: TGTGCCACCAGCAGAGAGGGACAGGGAAGCTATGGCTACACCTTC. This translates into CATSREGQGSYGYTF.

This sequence joins TRBV4-1 and TRBJ2-3; 10 nucleotides align to TRBD2. Trimming took 0 bases from V and 6 from J; bases not matched to a gene: 3. CDR1 MGHRA and CDR2 YSYEKL come from the germline V gene. This CDR3 contains 15 residues. This CDR3 is CASSQEAGGPDTQYF. CDR3 bases: TGCGCCAGCAGCCAAGAAGCGGGGGGGCCTGATACGCAGTATTTT.

V gene TRBV18 combines with J gene TRBJ1-2; the D gene is possibly TRBD1 (6 bases). There are 14 residues in the CDR3. In germline, CDR1 is KGHSH, CDR2 LQKENI. V lost 2 bases, J lost 0 bases, and 7 bases lay in between. CDR3 in amino acids: CASSPDRTNYGYTF. In DNA, the CDR3 is TGTGCCAGCTCACCAGACAGGACTAACTATGGCTACACCTTC. Full variable domain (remainder filled in from reference TRBV18 and TRBJ1-2): NAGVMQNPRHLVRRRGQEARLRCSPMKGHSHVYWYRQLPEEGLKFMVYLQKENIIDESGMPKERFSAEFPKEGPSILRIQQVVRGDSAAYFCASSPDRTNYGYTFGSGTRLTVV.

The chain uses TRBV7-9 and TRBJ2-1, with D possibly TRBD1 on 5 matching bases. Trimming removed 2 bases from V and 6 bases from J, with 11 bases in between. The CDR3 runs 14 residues. Germline loops: CDR1 SEHNR, CDR2 FQNEAQ (reference sequence). CDR3 sequence reads: CASSLSQGSNEQFF. The CDR3 nucleotides are TGTGCCAGCAGCTTAAGTCAGGGTAGCAATGAGCAGTTCTTC.

This clonotype was counted once. The chain employs TRBV18 and TRBJ1-5; D gene uncertain. Germline V gene lookup returns CDR1 KGHSH and CDR2 LQKENI. The V end was cut by 3 bases, the J end by 4 bases, with 7 bases between. This CDR3 region has 13 residues. CDR3 residues: CASSPNTNQPQHF. In nucleotides, the CDR3 is TGTGCCAGCTCACCTAACACGAATCAGCCCCAGCATTTT. Filled out from reference TRBV18 and TRBJ1-5, the complete variable domain reads NAGVMQNPRHLVRRRGQEARLRCSPMKGHSHVYWYRQLPEEGLKFMVYLQKENIIDESGMPKERFSAEFPKEGPSILRIQQVVRGDSAAYFCASSPNTNQPQHFGDGTRLSIL.

The chain combines TRBV3-1 with TRBJ1-2, with D unclear. The CDR3 covers 14 residues. Germline loops: CDR1 LGHDT, CDR2 YNNKEL (reference sequence). V was clipped by 4 bases and J by 2 bases, with 11 bases between them. The CDR3 region is CASSPRSENYGYTF. The CDR3 nucleotides are TGTGCCAGCAGCCCGCGGTCGGAGAACTATGGCTACACCTTC.

The J gene is TRBJ2-1, the V gene TRBV6-1, with TRBD2 identical over 10 bases. With 5 bases clipped from V and 7 bases from J, the junction kept 14 bases outside the gene matches. Looked up from germline, CDR1 is MNHNS and CDR2 is SASEGT. This CDR3 spans 17 amino acids. The CDR3, as DNA: TGTGCCAGCAGTCCTACAATAGCGGGGGGCAAGTGGAATGAGCAGTTCTTC. Translating it yields CASSPTIAGGKWNEQFF.

The V call is TRBV18, the J call TRBJ1-1; D gene uncertain. The ends were cut back, 1 base at V and 6 bases at J, with 21 bases in the middle. This CDR3 comprises 17 residues. Germline assignment: CDR1 KGHSH and CDR2 LQKENI. The DNA of the CDR3 is TGTGCCAGCTCACCACGGGAGGGTTCCACAGAGCGTTCTGAAGCTTTCTTT. Its protein is CASSPREGSTERSEAFF.

V gene TRBV12-3 or TRBV12-4 combines with J gene TRBJ2-1, with D possibly called TRBD1 or TRBD2 (5 bases each). Trimming removed 8 bases at V and 9 bases at J, with 26 bases between. This CDR3 region has 16 residues. The CDR3 region is CASSIQSGPGPLEQFF. The CDR3, as DNA: TGTGCCAGCTCCATACAATCGGGACCGGGACCCCTTGAGCAGTTCTTC.

The genes are TRBV4-2 and TRBJ1-2, with 7 bases identical to TRBD1. Losses at the gene ends were 1 base for V and 6 bases for J; bases not matched to a gene: 5. The CDR3 has 14 amino acids. The germline CDR1 and CDR2 sequences are LGHNA and YNFKEQ. The CDR3, as DNA: TGTGCCAGCAGCCAAGTCGACAGGGCGGATGGCTACACCTTC. This encodes CASSQVDRADGYTF.

The V and J genes are TRBV12-3 or TRBV12-4 and TRBJ2-1, with 8 positions matching TRBD2. The CDR3 is 17 residues long. The ends lost 6 bases at V and 4 bases at J; junction bases unmatched: 14. CDR3 protein: CASSPPRGAGGYNEQFF. In nucleotides, the CDR3 is TGTGCCAGCAGCCCCCCCCGAGGTGCGGGGGGTTACAATGAGCAGTTCTTC.

V and J are TRBV5-4 and TRBJ2-5; TRBD2 aligns across 14 bases. The CDR3 extends over 17 amino acids. In germline, CDR1 is SGHNT, CDR2 YYREEE (reference sequence). Trimming at V came to 4 bases and at J to 5 bases, leaving 10 bases not matched to a gene. The CDR3 spells CASSPRGTSGSWETQYF. CDR3 bases: TGTGCCAGCAGCCCACGAGGGACTAGCGGGAGTTGGGAGACCCAGTACTTC.

In its sample, this clonotype was seen a few times. This chain connects TRBV18 to TRBJ1-2; D not certain. Deletions cut 5 bases from V and 3 bases from J, with 10 bases between. This CDR3 is 13 amino acids long. CDR1 and CDR2 (germline): KGHSH, LQKENI. The CDR3, as DNA: TGTGCCAGCTCATCGGGGTTTGACTATGGCTACACCTTC. Protein: CASSSGFDYGYTF.

The chain recombines TRBV19 with TRBJ1-6; D remains unclear. This CDR3 has 12 residues. The germline gives CDR1 LNHDA, CDR2 SQIVND (reference sequence). The V end was cut by 4 bases, the J end by 6 bases, with 4 bases between. The CDR3 reads CASSTRNSPLHF. For the CDR3, the DNA is TGTGCCAGTAGTACCCGTAATTCACCCCTCCACTTT.

V is TRBV5-1 and J is TRBJ1-2, with 10 bases identical to TRBD1. Trimming removed 3 bases from V and 8 bases from J; junction bases left unmatched: 7. The CDR3 is 14 amino acids. Germline CDR1 SGHRS, CDR2 YFSETQ. CDR3: CASSSPGQGHGYTF. DNA of the CDR3: TGCGCCAGCAGCTCGCCGGGACAGGGGCACGGCTACACCTTC.

The CDR3 bases are TGTGCCAGCAGCCCTGGACTAGGAAACTACGAGCAGTACTTC. Its protein product is CASSPGLGNYEQYF. This sequence joins TRBV7-2 and TRBJ2-7; 7 bases are a match to TRBD2. Trimming at V came to 5 bases and at J to 3 bases, leaving 7 bases not matched to a gene. CDR1 and CDR2 (germline): SGHTA, FQGNSA. CDR3 length: 14 amino acids. The full variable domain, in which reference TRBV7-2 and TRBJ2-7 provide the parts outside the CDR3, is GAGVSQSPSNKVTEKGKDVELRCDPISGHTALYWYRQSLGQGLEFLIYFQGNSAPDKSGLPSDRFSAERTGGSVSTLTIQRTQQEDSAVYLCASSPGLGNYEQYFGPGTRLTVT.

This chain connects TRBV29-1 to TRBJ1-4; D is unresolved. Germline V gene lookup returns CDR1 SQVTM and CDR2 ANQGSEA. The CDR3 runs 11 residues. The germline V and J ends were trimmed by 2 bases and 5 bases, with 3 bases remaining between them. CDR3 protein: CSVELNEKLFF. CDR3 DNA: TGCAGCGTTGAACTGAATGAAAAACTGTTTTTT.

The J gene is TRBJ2-2, the V gene TRBV11-1, with 10 bases fitting TRBD2. There are 16 residues in the CDR3. Germline V lookup: CDR1 SGHAT, CDR2 FQDESV (reference sequence). The J segment lost 4 bases and the V segment lost 3 bases, leaving 5 bases of the junction unmatched. The CDR3 sequence: CASSFTSGAPTGELFF. Written as DNA, the CDR3 is TGTGCCAGCAGCTTCACTAGCGGGGCTCCCACCGGGGAGCTGTTTTTT.

The J gene is TRBJ2-7, the V gene TRBV30; 10 bases map to TRBD2. The CDR3 runs to 13 residues. The germline V gene encodes CDR1 GTSNPN and CDR2 SVGIG (reference sequence). With V trimmed by 2 bases and J by 6 bases, 4 bases remained unmatched. CDR3 DNA: TGTGCCTGGAGTTCTAGCGGGAGCGGCGAGCAGTACTTC. It encodes CAWSSSGSGEQYF.

The chain employs TRBV11-2 and TRBJ1-1; no definite D call. The CDR3 is 12 residues long. The V gene lost 5 bases and the J gene lost 7 bases, with 11 bases spanning the gap. Germline loops: CDR1 SGHAT, CDR2 FQNNGV. The CDR3: CASSLNRDEAFF. In nucleotides, the CDR3 is TGTGCCAGCAGCCTCAACCGGGATGAAGCTTTCTTT. Full variable domain (remainder filled in from reference TRBV11-2 and TRBJ1-1): EAGVAQSPRYKIIEKRQSVAFWCNPISGHATLYWYQQILGQGPKLLIQFQNNGVVDDSQLPKDRFSAERLKGVDSTLKIQPAKLEDSAVYLCASSLNRDEAFFGQGTRLTVV.

The count of this clonotype is one. This chain connects TRBV7-9 to TRBJ2-7; D possibly corresponds to TRBD2 (6 bases). Germline CDR1 is SEHNR and CDR2 is FQNEAQ (reference sequence). Trimming took 1 base from V and 7 from J, leaving 26 bases between them. The CDR3 length is 18 residues. CDR3 amino acids: CASSLVVLSGASEGEQYF. DNA of the CDR3: TGTGCCAGCAGCTTAGTGGTCCTTAGCGGAGCCTCGGAGGGGGAGCAGTACTTC.